The 2 T cell receptor beta chains given below trace back to one sample, sequenced in a study of Graves' ophthalmopathy and Graves' hyperthyroidism. CDR3 regions of TCR beta were amplified from RNA transcripts. After a first-round RT-PCR with HTBI primers, a second-round multiplex PCR was run. A single record per CDR3 protein comes from TCRdb applying MiXCR to the multiplex PCR reads. The sample gives about 370,000 distinct CDR3 sequences, around 16% of which show up once; approximately 1.4% is in the top ten. Sequenced input: peripheral blood. All receptors derive from a woman aged 18-35 years with Graves' ophthalmopathy.

The chain joins TRBV6-1 to TRBJ2-7; D might be TRBD2 (5 bases). The CDR3 contains 14 residues. Per germline, CDR1 MNHNS and CDR2 SASEGT. V lost 4 bases and J lost 0, with 10 bases in between. CDR3 residues: CASSGATSSYEQYF. CDR3 DNA: TGTGCCAGCAGTGGAGCTACTAGCTCCTACGAGCAGTACTTC.

This clonotype turned up a few times. The rearrangement joins TRBV18 to TRBJ1-1; perhaps TRBD1 as D (6 bases). Trimming pared 4 bases from V and 2 bases from J, leaving 14 bases between. CDR1 KGHSH and CDR2 LQKENI come from the germline V gene. The CDR3 is 15 residues long. CDR3 nucleotide sequence: TGTGCCAGCTCACTGGGACATATGGCCAACACTGAAGCTTTCTTT. This codes for CASSLGHMANTEAFF.